Below, 28 T cell receptor beta chains from the same sample are listed, as sequenced in a study of blood T cell repertoires in COVID-19. The protocol was immunoSEQ multiplex PCR, while the TCRdb copy is restricted to in-frame clones and leaves out a portion. The table shows roughly 100,000 clones, with 84% occurring only once. Sequenced material: peripheral blood. The receptors derive from a woman between 55 and 75 years old with acute or convalescent COVID-19.

V gene TRBV30 combines with J gene TRBJ1-1, with D uncertain. CDR1 is GTSNPN and CDR2 is SVGIG in the germline V gene (reference sequence). V lost 0 bases and J 4 bases, leaving 9 bases between the germline ends. The CDR3 length is 13 residues. The CDR3 region has the DNA TGTGCCTGGAGTGTACGGGGAATCACTGAAGCTTTCTTT. Its protein product is CAWSVRGITEAFF.

The gene calls are TRBV2 and TRBJ1-1; D not resolved. Trimming shortened V by 3 bases and J by 1 base, and 9 bases separated the two germline ends. This CDR3 contains 14 residues. CDR1 is SNHLY and CDR2 is FYNNEI in the germline V gene. CDR3 in DNA: TGTGCCAGCAGTGATATGCGGGGGAACACTGAAGCTTTCTTT. Protein: CASSDMRGNTEAFF.

CDR3 region: CASSLLQGLGEQFF. CDR3 nucleotide sequence: TGTGCCAGCAGTTTACTACAGGGGTTGGGTGAGCAGTTCTTC. This chain connects TRBV28 to TRBJ2-1; 7 positions agree with TRBD1. V gave up 2 bases and J gave up 9 bases; unmatched junction bases: 7. Germline V CDR1 and CDR2: MDHEN, SYDVKM. The CDR3 is 14 residues long.

The V gene is TRBV24-1, the J gene TRBJ2-7; 7 bases map to TRBD1. The CDR3 spans 14 residues. Looked up from germline, CDR1 is KGHDR and CDR2 is SFDVKD. Trimming took 5 bases from V and 5 from J; bases not matched to a gene: 8. CDR3 loop: CATSARQGPNEQYF. The CDR3 DNA reads TGTGCCACCAGTGCCCGACAGGGTCCCAACGAGCAGTACTTC.

The chain uses TRBV4-2 and TRBJ1-2, with D possibly being TRBD1 (5 bases). The V end was cut by 0 bases, the J end by 6 bases, with 11 bases between. Per germline, CDR1 LGHNA and CDR2 YNFKEQ. CDR3 length: 14 residues. The CDR3 DNA reads TGTGCCAGCAGCCAAGATACCAGGGAAGATGGCTACACCTTC. It encodes CASSQDTREDGYTF.

The chain uses TRBV19 and TRBJ1-5, with a weak D call TRBD1 (6 bases). CDR1 is LNHDA, CDR2 SQIVND, per germline (reference sequence). The CDR3 length is 14 residues. With 5 bases removed from V and 3 bases from J, the gap between germline ends came to 11 bases. The CDR3 sequence: CASSVTGLNQPQHF. CDR3 DNA: TGTGCCAGTAGTGTCACAGGGCTCAATCAGCCCCAGCATTTT.

The chain employs TRBV28 and TRBJ2-3; D is possibly TRBD2 (6 bases). V lost 2 bases and J 6 bases, leaving 21 bases between the germline ends. The germline gives CDR1 MDHEN, CDR2 SYDVKM. The CDR3 totals 17 residues. As DNA, the CDR3 is TGTGCCAGCAGTTTAACTAGCTACCTCCCATCAGTGGATACGCAGTATTTT. This gives the protein CASSLTSYLPSVDTQYF.

The chain combines TRBV7-2 with TRBJ2-5; 8 bases fit TRBD2. The J segment lost 5 bases and the V segment lost 0 bases, leaving 5 bases of the junction unmatched. CDR1 SGHTA and CDR2 FQGNSA come from the germline V gene. The CDR3 runs to 15 residues. Written as DNA, the CDR3 is TGTGCCAGCAGCTTAGCAGGGACTAGTGGGGAGACCCAGTACTTC. Its protein is CASSLAGTSGETQYF.

V and J are TRBV6-5 and TRBJ1-1; D is unresolved. V lost 6 bases, J lost 3 bases, and 11 bases lay in between. CDR1 is MNHEY and CDR2 is SVGAGI in the germline V gene. The CDR3 totals 13 residues. The chain's CDR3 is CASSLRRDTEAFF. The CDR3 region has the DNA TGTGCCAGCAGCCTGAGGAGGGACACTGAAGCTTTCTTT.

CDR3 sequence reads: CASSPTGNQPQHF. The CDR3 DNA is TGTGCCAGCAGCCCGACAGGTAATCAGCCCCAGCATTTT. The chain combines TRBV5-5 with TRBJ1-5, with D perhaps TRBD1 (6 bases). The CDR3 totals 13 residues. Germline V gene sequence: CDR1 SGHKS, CDR2 YYEKEE (reference sequence). V lost 4 bases to trimming and J lost 4 bases, with 9 bases between them.

This chain joins TRBV5-1 and TRBJ2-1; 11 positions agree with TRBD1. With 6 bases clipped from V and 0 bases from J, the junction kept 2 bases outside the gene matches. Germline V gene data show CDR1 as SGHRS and CDR2 as YFSETQ. The CDR3 runs to 15 residues. CDR3 bases: TGCGCCAGCACCGGGACAGGGGGCTCCTACAATGAGCAGTTCTTC. Its translation: CASTGTGGSYNEQFF.

The V and J genes are TRBV4-1 and TRBJ1-5, with unresolved D. The length of the CDR3 is 14 residues. Germline CDR1 MGHRA, CDR2 YSYEKL. With 3 bases removed from V and 4 bases from J, the gap between germline ends came to 10 bases. The DNA for the CDR3 is TGCGCCAGCAGCCATCCCGGGAGGAATCAGCCCCAGCATTTT. Protein product: CASSHPGRNQPQHF.

The chain links TRBV11-3 to TRBJ2-7; TRBD2 might be the D (5 bases). V lost 5 bases and J lost 3, with 14 bases in between. The CDR3 totals 14 residues. Germline V CDR1 and CDR2: SGHNT, YENEEA. The chain's CDR3 is CASSAAGDLYEQYF. In nucleotides, the CDR3 is TGTGCCAGCAGCGCGGCCGGGGATCTCTACGAGCAGTACTTC.

CDR3 sequence: CASSRYGPYEQYF. The CDR3 nucleotides read TGTGCCAGTAGTCGCTATGGGCCCTACGAGCAGTACTTC. The V call is TRBV19, the J call TRBJ2-7, with unresolved D. Germline CDR1 LNHDA, CDR2 SQIVND (reference sequence). The CDR3 sequence is 13 residues long. The V and J ends lost 5 bases and 2 bases respectively, with 10 bases between them.

V and J are TRBV10-1 and TRBJ2-3, with D possibly matching TRBD2 (7 bases). Trimming cost V 4 bases and J 3 bases, with 11 bases left between them. Per germline, CDR1 WNHNN and CDR2 SYGVQD (reference sequence). The CDR3 runs to 14 residues. CDR3 loop: CASSAGGATDTQYF. CDR3 sequence (DNA): TGCGCCAGCAGTGCGGGGGGCGCGACAGATACGCAGTATTTT.

The rearrangement links TRBV30 to TRBJ1-2; the match to TRBD1 covers 7 bases. The V segment lost 2 bases and the J segment 0 bases; nucleotides outside the gene matches: 6. The CDR3 is made up of 15 amino acids. The germline gives CDR1 GTSNPN, CDR2 SVGIG (reference sequence). The CDR3 coding sequence is TGTGCCTGGAGTCCATTGGGACAGACTAACTATGGCTACACCTTC. Translating it yields CAWSPLGQTNYGYTF.

The gene calls are TRBV18 and TRBJ1-1; the D gene is possibly TRBD1 (5 bases). Trimming shortened V by 1 base and J by 5 bases, and 20 bases separated the two germline ends. The CDR3 sequence is 17 residues long. Germline loops: CDR1 KGHSH, CDR2 LQKENI. CDR3 DNA: TGTGCCAGCTCACCACGGTCGTCAGGGATTAGGGAAACTGAAGCTTTCTTT. Amino acid sequence: CASSPRSSGIRETEAFF.

This clone was observed once. The rearrangement links TRBV6-5 to TRBJ1-1; 7 bases fit TRBD1. This CDR3 comprises 15 residues. V lost 6 bases, J lost 2 bases, and 9 bases stayed unmatched. CDR1 and CDR2 (germline): MNHEY, SVGAGI. CDR3 DNA: TGTGCCAGCAGCCCCTTTCGACAGGGAAACACTGAAGCTTTCTTT. Protein: CASSPFRQGNTEAFF.

This rearrangement joins TRBV9 to TRBJ2-7; 13 bases are a match to TRBD2. This CDR3 has 16 residues. Per germline, CDR1 SGDLS and CDR2 YYNGEE. With V trimmed by 3 bases and J by 3 bases, 6 bases remained unmatched. For the CDR3, the DNA is TGTGCCAGCAGCGCCCGGACTAGCGGGAGATGCTACGAGCAGTACTTC. Translated, it gives CASSARTSGRCYEQYF.

The rearrangement uses TRBV5-1 and TRBJ2-1; 9 nucleotides agree with TRBD2. With 0 bases clipped from V and 0 bases from J, the junction kept 13 bases outside the gene matches. The CDR3 contains 20 residues. CDR1 is SGHRS, CDR2 YFSETQ, per germline. CDR3 coding DNA: TGCGCCAGCAGCTTGGCCGAGTCGAGCGGGGGGCCGAGCTCCTACAATGAGCAGTTCTTC. Translated: CASSLAESSGGPSSYNEQFF.

This clone was seen only once. The chain couples TRBV6-4 to TRBJ1-1, with D hard to call. CDR3 length: 12 residues. Deletions cut 4 bases from V and 10 bases from J, with 13 bases between. Germline assignment: CDR1 MRHNA and CDR2 SNTAGT. CDR3 amino acids: CASSVSLGPAFF. CDR3 DNA sequence: TGTGCCAGCAGTGTCAGCCTGGGCCCAGCTTTCTTT.

The V gene is TRBV3-1 (or the pseudogene TRBV3-2), the J gene TRBJ1-1; 10 nucleotides match TRBD1. J gave up 6 bases and V 4 bases, and 5 bases lay outside the gene matches. The CDR3 runs to 14 residues. The germline V gene encodes CDR1 LGHDT and CDR2 YNNKEL (reference sequence). CDR3 in amino acids: CASSPRDRGPEAFF. The CDR3 region has the DNA TGTGCCAGCAGCCCTCGGGACAGGGGCCCTGAAGCTTTCTTT.

This sequence joins TRBV19 and TRBJ1-4; D call uncertain. The CDR3 runs to 13 residues. V shed 4 bases and J shed 7 bases, with 10 bases lying between them. Germline CDR1 and CDR2: LNHDA and SQIVND (reference sequence). CDR3 sequence: CASSRAIREKLFF. The CDR3 DNA sequence: TGTGCCAGTAGTAGGGCGATTCGTGAAAAACTGTTTTTT.

This rearrangement joins TRBV19 to TRBJ2-5, with 10 bases lining up with TRBD1. This CDR3 region has 15 residues. V lost 1 base, J lost 5 bases, and 4 bases stayed unmatched. Germline V gene data show CDR1 as LNHDA and CDR2 as SQIVND (reference sequence). CDR3 region: CASSIGQGAGETQYF. CDR3 in DNA: TGTGCCAGTAGTATAGGACAGGGGGCTGGGGAGACCCAGTACTTC.

The chain joins TRBV5-6 to TRBJ1-2; weak D call: TRBD1 (6 bases). The ends were cut back, 4 bases at V and 4 bases at J, with 26 bases in the middle. This CDR3 has 18 amino acids. Germline-derived CDR1 and CDR2 are SGHDT and YYEEEE. The CDR3 sequence: CASSEKSFTRTAAYGYTF. In nucleotides, the CDR3 is TGTGCCAGCAGCGAAAAATCTTTCACGCGGACAGCCGCCTATGGCTACACCTTC.

This clone came up once. CDR3 sequence reads: CASSPTYKTAGELFF. The DNA of the CDR3 is TGTGCCAGCAGTCCGACGTACAAGACAGCCGGGGAGCTGTTTTTT. The chain couples TRBV2 to TRBJ2-2; D may be TRBD1 (5 bases). V was cut by 5 bases and J by 6 bases, with 16 bases left in between. The CDR3 contains 15 residues. Per the germline V gene, CDR1 is SNHLY and CDR2 is FYNNEI.

On this clone itself: Other DNA sequences in the same sample also yield this CDR3. This sequence joins TRBV5-5 and TRBJ1-5; 9 bases line up with TRBD1. This CDR3 is 14 amino acids long. V lost 2 bases and J lost 5; bases outside the gene matches: 2. Germline V lookup: CDR1 SGHKS, CDR2 YYEKEE (reference sequence). The chain's CDR3 is CASSLTGGDQPQHF. CDR3 sequence (DNA): TGTGCCAGCAGCTTAACAGGGGGCGATCAGCCCCAGCATTTT.

The chain has TRBV11-2 and TRBJ1-2, with unresolved D. Germline CDR1 reads SGHAT; CDR2 reads FQNNGV. The CDR3 is made up of 12 amino acids. Trimming took 5 bases from V and 6 from J, leaving 10 bases between them. In nucleotides, the CDR3 is TGTGCCAGCAGCCATGAGGGTGATGGCTACACCTTC. It specifies CASSHEGDGYTF. Full variable domain (rest looked up from reference TRBV11-2 and TRBJ1-2): EAGVAQSPRYKIIEKRQSVAFWCNPISGHATLYWYQQILGQGPKLLIQFQNNGVVDDSQLPKDRFSAERLKGVDSTLKIQPAKLEDSAVYLCASSHEGDGYTFGSGTRLTVV.